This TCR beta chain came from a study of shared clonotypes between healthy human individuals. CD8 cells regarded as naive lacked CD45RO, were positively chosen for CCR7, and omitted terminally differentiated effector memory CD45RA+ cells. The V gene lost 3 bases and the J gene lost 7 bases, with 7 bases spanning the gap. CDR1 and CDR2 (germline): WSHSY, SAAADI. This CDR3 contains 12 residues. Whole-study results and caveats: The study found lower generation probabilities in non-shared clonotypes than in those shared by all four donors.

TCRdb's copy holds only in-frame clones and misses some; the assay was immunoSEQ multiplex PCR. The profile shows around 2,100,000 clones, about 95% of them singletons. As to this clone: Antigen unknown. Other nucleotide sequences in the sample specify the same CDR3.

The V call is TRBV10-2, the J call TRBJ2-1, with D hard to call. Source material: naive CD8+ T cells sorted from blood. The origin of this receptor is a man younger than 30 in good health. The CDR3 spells CASSEGGNEQFF. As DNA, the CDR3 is TGCGCCAGCAGTGAAGGTGGGAATGAGCAGTTCTTC.